The entry below gives a single T cell receptor beta chain sequence along with its context. Its antigen is unidentified. This CDR3 is built from 13 residues. Germline assignment: CDR1 SNHLY and CDR2 FYNNEI. V was pared by 4 bases and J by 2 bases, with 8 bases between. PCR was performed using 60 Vbeta and 13 Jbeta primers. TCRdb's table, derived via immunoSEQ multiplex PCR, lists solely in-frame clones and lacks some. The sample records 200,000 or so clones, more than 70% being singletons. These data belong to a study of cytomegalovirus exposure and HLA in healthy donors. Regarding the study as a whole: TCR beta V segments were, for the most part, productive about 87% or about 30% of the time in an earlier analysis.

The TCR originated in a boy between 10 and 17 years old in good health and CMV-seronegative. The V and J genes are TRBV2 and TRBJ2-5, with D possibly matching TRBD2 (6 bases). The sample consisted of PBMCs. In DNA, the CDR3 is TGTGCCAGCAGTGGGGACTCACAAGAGACCCAGTACTTC. This translates into CASSGDSQETQYF.